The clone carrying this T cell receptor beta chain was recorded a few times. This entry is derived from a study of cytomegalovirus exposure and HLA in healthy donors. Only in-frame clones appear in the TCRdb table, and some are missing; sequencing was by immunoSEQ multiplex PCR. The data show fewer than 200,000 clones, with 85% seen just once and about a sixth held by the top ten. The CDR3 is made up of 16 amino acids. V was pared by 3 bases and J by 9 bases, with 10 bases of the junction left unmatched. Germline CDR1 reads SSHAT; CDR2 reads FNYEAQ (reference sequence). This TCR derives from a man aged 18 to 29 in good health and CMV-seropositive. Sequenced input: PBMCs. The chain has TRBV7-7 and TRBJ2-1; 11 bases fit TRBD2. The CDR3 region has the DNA TGTGCCAGCAGCTTGGAGGCCGGGACTAGCGGAGGTGAGCAGTTCTTC. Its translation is CASSLEAGTSGGEQFF.